This TCR beta chain was sequenced for a study of T cell responses to AZD1222 COVID-19 vaccine. Overall study findings and caveats: A mostly white British donor set with more females was recruited, and clonal diversity was possibly underestimated. Repertoire collection took place solely once the T cell response had peaked.

CDR1 SGHTA and CDR2 FQGNSA come from the germline V gene. The length of the CDR3 is 13 residues. Deletions cut 2 bases from V and 7 bases from J, with 9 bases between. Measured with immunoSEQ multiplex PCR; TCRdb has only the in-frame clones, and not every one. The table shows 35,000 to 50,000 clones, with approximately 88% occurring only once. Worth noting for this clone: Its antigen is not identified.

The receptor comes from an adult who received the AZD1222 COVID-19 vaccine. The V gene is TRBV7-2, the J gene TRBJ2-1; a possible D gene is TRBD1 (5 bases). Sequenced material: peripheral blood, taken 28 days after the second AZD1222 dose. In DNA form, the CDR3 reads TGTGCCAGCAGCTTACAGGGTGCGAATGAGCAGTTCTTC. Protein sequence: CASSLQGANEQFF.